A single sample is the source of the 25 T cell receptor beta chains below, sequenced in a study of control samples from healthy donors and cancer patients. Measured with immunoSEQ multiplex PCR; TCRdb has only the in-frame clones, and not every one. The sample has about 85,000 clones; about nine tenths are singletons. Sequenced material: blood. The receptors shown here come from a woman younger than 30 in good health.

The V gene is TRBV15, the J gene TRBJ1-2; weak D call: TRBD1 (6 bases). The CDR3 sequence is 15 residues long. Trimming took off 2 bases at V and 3 bases at J, with 13 bases between the two ends. Germline V gene lookup returns CDR1 LNHNV and CDR2 YYDKDF (reference sequence). CDR3 sequence (DNA): TGTGCCACCAGCAGAATCCTAGGGGGACACTATGGCTACACCTTC. Translating it yields CATSRILGGHYGYTF.

The chain recombines TRBV2 with TRBJ1-1; D remains unclear. The CDR3 spans 14 residues. The V end lost 7 bases, the J end lost 0 bases, and 12 bases lay between the germline ends. Germline loops: CDR1 SNHLY, CDR2 FYNNEI. CDR3 coding DNA: TGTGCCAGCAACCCACGATCAATGAACACTGAAGCTTTCTTT. Its protein product is CASNPRSMNTEAFF.

Only one count was recorded for this clone. The chain employs TRBV9 and TRBJ2-4; the D is unclear. Germline loops: CDR1 SGDLS, CDR2 YYNGEE. V lost 5 bases to trimming and J lost 3 bases, with 6 bases between them. The CDR3 length is 12 residues. This CDR3 is CASSADKNIQYF. As DNA, the CDR3 is TGTGCCAGCAGTGCCGACAAAAACATTCAGTACTTC. Full variable domain (missing parts from reference TRBV9 and TRBJ2-4): DSGVTQTPKHLITATGQRVTLRCSPRSGDLSVYWYQQSLDQGLQFLIQYYNGEERAKGNILERFSAQQFPDLHSELNLSSLELGDSALYFCASSADKNIQYFGAGTRLSVL.

The J gene is TRBJ1-4, the V gene TRBV20-1; D gene unclear. V was pared by 7 bases and J by 8 bases, with 11 bases between. The germline gives CDR1 DFQATT, CDR2 SNEGSKA (reference sequence). This CDR3 has 11 residues. The CDR3 DNA reads as TGCAGTGTTCCCTGGGTGGAAAAACTGTTTTTT. Translated, it gives CSVPWVEKLFF.

The J gene is TRBJ1-1, the V gene TRBV29-1; D uncertain. V dropped 0 bases and J dropped 14 bases, with 13 bases sitting between them. Germline V gene sequence: CDR1 SQVTM, CDR2 ANQGSEA. The CDR3 is made up of 11 amino acids. CDR3 loop: CSVEDFQASFF. The CDR3 DNA follows: TGCAGCGTTGAAGATTTCCAGGCGTCCTTCTTT.

The genes are TRBV12-3 or TRBV12-4 and TRBJ1-2, with 7 bases that match TRBD1. Trimming removed 7 bases from V and 5 bases from J; junction bases left unmatched: 7. The CDR3 has 13 amino acids. For the CDR3, the DNA is TGTGCCAGCACCAGGGGGACAGTTTATGGCTACACCTTC. This codes for CASTRGTVYGYTF.

The V gene is TRBV20-1, the J gene TRBJ2-7; D is uncertain. Germline values: CDR1 DFQATT, CDR2 SNEGSKA (reference sequence). Trimming took off 6 bases at V and 5 bases at J, with 11 bases between the two ends. There are 11 residues in the CDR3. DNA for the CDR3: TGCAGTGCGGCGTTCGCCGACGAGCAGTACTTC. It translates to CSAAFADEQYF.

The V call is TRBV24-1, the J call TRBJ1-4; 9 bases match TRBD1. The germline V gene encodes CDR1 KGHDR and CDR2 SFDVKD. The ends lost 4 bases at V and 4 bases at J; junction bases unmatched: 3. This CDR3 is 15 amino acids long. Here the CDR3 reads CATSDPGQGNEKLFF. CDR3 bases: TGTGCCACCAGTGACCCGGGACAGGGTAATGAAAAACTGTTTTTT.

The gene calls are TRBV6-6 and TRBJ2-3; D is perhaps TRBD2 (6 bases). V was shortened by 0 bases and J by 3 bases, with 10 bases between the two germline ends. Germline V lookup: CDR1 MNHNY, CDR2 SVGAGI (reference sequence). This CDR3 comprises 15 residues. CDR3 nucleotide sequence: TGTGCCAGCAGTTACTCGGACGGGGGAACAGATACGCAGTATTTT. This encodes CASSYSDGGTDTQYF.

The chain is built from TRBV27 and TRBJ2-7; the D gene is possibly TRBD1 (6 bases). From germline, CDR1 is MNHEY and CDR2 SMNVEV (reference sequence). There are 19 residues in the CDR3. The V end was cut by 8 bases, the J end by 2 bases, with 31 bases between. The DNA for the CDR3 is TGTGCCAGCTCGGGGCTTAGGGACAACGAACCCATAGTAACCTACGAGCAGTACTTC. It specifies CASSGLRDNEPIVTYEQYF.

This clone was counted a single time. The chain employs TRBV6-6 and TRBJ2-3; the D call may be TRBD1 or TRBD2 (6 bases each). Per the germline V gene, CDR1 is MNHNY and CDR2 is SVGAGI (reference sequence). This CDR3 comprises 14 residues. The germline V and J ends were trimmed by 6 bases and 4 bases, with 14 bases remaining between them. The CDR3 is CASRRARGADTQYF. The CDR3 DNA reads as TGTGCCAGCAGACGCGCTAGGGGGGCAGATACGCAGTATTTT.

The V call is TRBV5-6, the J call TRBJ1-2; D unclear. This CDR3 comprises 17 residues. Germline CDR1 reads SGHDT; CDR2 reads YYEEEE. V lost 3 bases and J 1 base, leaving 19 bases between the germline ends. CDR3 coding DNA: TGTGCCAGCAGCTCCTACCATGGAGGGCTCCATAACTATGGCTACACCTTC. This codes for CASSSYHGGLHNYGYTF.

The chain combines TRBV6-6 with TRBJ2-5, with TRBD1 identical over 7 bases. There are 14 residues in the CDR3. CDR1 is MNHNY, CDR2 SVGAGI, per germline (reference sequence). With V trimmed by 7 bases and J by 5 bases, 10 bases remained unmatched. This chain's CDR3 is CASTLTGLGETQYF. The CDR3 coding sequence is TGTGCCAGCACCCTGACAGGGCTAGGGGAGACCCAGTACTTC.

The V and J genes are TRBV11-3 and TRBJ2-5; D may be TRBD1 (6 bases). This CDR3 spans 13 amino acids. Trimming took 2 bases from V and 5 from J, leaving 9 bases between them. CDR1 is SGHNT, CDR2 YENEEA, per germline. The CDR3 is CASSLNREETQYF. Written as DNA, the CDR3 is TGTGCCAGCAGCTTAAACAGGGAGGAGACCCAGTACTTC.

This chain uses TRBV4-2 with TRBJ1-3; D not certain. V dropped 0 bases and J dropped 6 bases, with 15 bases sitting between them. CDR3 length: 16 amino acids. Germline V gene lookup returns CDR1 LGHNA and CDR2 YNFKEQ. The CDR3 sequence is CASSQDLTSPLNTIYF. CDR3 sequence (DNA): TGTGCCAGCAGCCAAGATCTGACAAGTCCACTAAACACCATATATTTT.

V and J are TRBV21-1 and TRBJ1-5. TRBV21-1 is a listed pseudogene. This CDR3 comprises 20 residues. This chain's CDR3 is CASSKRRAGYGRGCNQPQHF. The CDR3 DNA is TGTGCCAGCAGCAAACGGAGGGCCGGTTATGGCAGGGGCTGCAATCAGCCCCAGCATTTT.

With respect to this clone: Distinct nucleotide sequences in the sample also encode this CDR3. This chain links TRBV18 with TRBJ1-1; D not resolved. Trimming removed 3 bases from V and 2 bases from J, with 10 bases in between. Germline loops: CDR1 KGHSH, CDR2 LQKENI. CDR3 length: 14 residues. The CDR3 loop reads CASSPLTGNTEAFF. The CDR3 DNA is TGTGCCAGCTCACCCCTTACGGGAAACACTGAAGCTTTCTTT.

V is TRBV7-9 and J is TRBJ2-7; 12 bases are shared with TRBD2. The junction had 4 bases not matched to a gene; V was cut back by 8 bases and J by 2 bases. The CDR3 is 14 residues long. Germline V gene lookup returns CDR1 SEHNR and CDR2 FQNEAQ (reference sequence). The CDR3 reads CASQGLAGPYEQYF. In nucleotides, the CDR3 is TGTGCCAGCCAAGGACTAGCGGGGCCCTACGAGCAGTACTTC. Full variable domain (outside the CDR3, taken from reference TRBV7-9 and TRBJ2-7): DTGVSQNPRHKITKRGQNVTFRCDPISEHNRLYWYRQTLGQGPEFLTYFQNEAQLEKSRLLSDRFSAERPKGSFSTLEIQRTEQGDSAMYLCASQGLAGPYEQYFGPGTRLTVT.

This clone is a singleton in its sample. This chain uses TRBV12-5 with TRBJ1-4, with D possibly being TRBD1 (6 bases). Deletions cut 9 bases from V and 6 bases from J, with 17 bases between. The CDR3 runs 14 residues. CDR1 is LGHNT and CDR2 is FRNRAP in the germline V gene. The CDR3 is CASGTGFSDEKLFF. Written as DNA, the CDR3 is TGTGCTAGCGGTACAGGGTTTAGTGATGAAAAACTGTTTTTT.

This clone was seen a handful of times. The junction and the germline gene differ at one end; a read error may be behind it. The chain uses TRBV11-2 and TRBJ2-7; the D gene could be TRBD1 or TRBD2 (5 bases each). The CDR3 spans 11 residues. Germline V CDR1 and CDR2: SGHAT, FQNNGV. CDR3 sequence reads: CASSLGRRKDF. CDR3 coding DNA: TGTGCCAGCAGCCTGGGACGGAGGAAAGACTTC.

The rearrangement uses TRBV2 and TRBJ1-2; D gene ambiguous. The CDR3 has 17 residues. Trimming took 6 bases from V and 1 from J, leaving 21 bases between them. Germline CDR1 and CDR2: SNHLY and FYNNEI. The CDR3: CASSEPPSDPFNYGYTF. CDR3 nucleotides: TGTGCCAGCAGCGAACCCCCTTCGGATCCGTTTAACTATGGCTACACCTTC.

The chain uses TRBV9 and TRBJ2-5; TRBD2 aligns across 9 bases. This CDR3 is 14 amino acids long. Per germline, CDR1 SGDLS and CDR2 YYNGEE. After removal of 4 bases from V and 5 bases from J, the junction contained 6 bases not matched to a gene. The CDR3 here is CASSLGLAMETQYF. The CDR3 nucleotides are TGTGCCAGCAGCCTGGGACTAGCAATGGAGACCCAGTACTTC. The entire variable domain, with the rest obtained from reference TRBV9 and TRBJ2-5, is as follows: DSGVTQTPKHLITATGQRVTLRCSPRSGDLSVYWYQQSLDQGLQFLIQYYNGEERAKGNILERFSAQQFPDLHSELNLSSLELGDSALYFCASSLGLAMETQYFGPGTRLLVL.

This clone is a singleton in its sample. This chain uses TRBV28 with TRBJ1-1, with TRBD1 as a possible D gene (6 bases). The CDR3 extends over 16 amino acids. Between the trimmed V and J ends, which lost 8 bases and 2 bases, there was a span of 21 bases. CDR1 and CDR2 (germline): MDHEN, SYDVKM. CDR3 protein: CASYPGVGGGNTEAFF. The CDR3 DNA reads TGTGCCAGCTACCCTGGAGTAGGAGGGGGAAACACTGAAGCTTTCTTT.

The V call is TRBV7-9, the J call TRBJ1-1; perhaps TRBD1 as D (6 bases). V dropped 2 bases and J dropped 4 bases, with 20 bases sitting between them. Germline-derived CDR1 and CDR2 are SEHNR and FQNEAQ (reference sequence). This CDR3 is built from 17 residues. DNA for the CDR3: TGTGCCAGCAGCTTAATGGGGGGGCGCGGATATGGCACTGAAGCTTTCTTT. It is translated as CASSLMGGRGYGTEAFF.

This CDR3 is CASSLRQLNEKLFF. The DNA for the CDR3 is TGCGCCAGCAGCCTCCGACAGCTTAATGAAAAACTGTTTTTT. V is TRBV4-1 and J is TRBJ1-4; possible D gene TRBD1, 5 bases. This CDR3 is 14 amino acids long. Germline V gives CDR1 MGHRA, CDR2 YSYEKL. The V and J ends lost 4 bases and 4 bases respectively, with 10 bases between them.